The next 21 T cell receptor beta chains were all read from a single sample in a study of T cell clonotyping in hematopoietic cell transplantation. Method: immunoSEQ multiplex PCR; TCRdb's copy keeps in-frame clones and lacks some. The table shows more than 65,000 clones, with around 94% occurring only once. Input material: peripheral blood mononuclear cells. The source is a man aged 50-60 years in good health. Some clones in this sample may be carry-over from other donors' samples.

J is TRBJ1-5 and V is TRBV7-8; TRBD1 might be the D (6 bases). The CDR3 spans 14 residues. Germline V lookup: CDR1 SGHVS, CDR2 FQNEAQ. Trimming took 6 bases from V and 3 from J, leaving 12 bases between them. Here the CDR3 reads CASSQDSANQPQHF. CDR3 DNA: TGTGCCAGCAGTCAGGACAGCGCCAATCAGCCCCAGCATTTT. The full variable domain, rest sourced from reference TRBV7-8 and TRBJ1-5, is GAGVSQSPRYKVAKRGQDVALRCDPISGHVSLFWYQQALGQGPEFLTYFQNEAQLDKSGLPSDRFFAERPEGSVSTLKIQRTQQEDSAVYLCASSQDSANQPQHFGDGTRLSIL.

The chain uses TRBV19 and TRBJ1-1; unclear D gene. The CDR3 is 15 residues long. Trimming took 4 bases from V and 5 from J, leaving 17 bases between them. Germline-derived CDR1 and CDR2 are LNHDA and SQIVND (reference sequence). Here the CDR3 reads CASSTSTQVRTEAFF. CDR3 DNA sequence: TGTGCCAGTAGTACCTCTACCCAGGTTAGAACTGAAGCTTTCTTT.

The rearrangement uses TRBV10-3 and TRBJ1-1; D gene uncertain. Per germline, CDR1 ENHRY and CDR2 SYGVKD. The length of the CDR3 is 12 residues. V lost 0 bases to trimming and J lost 8 bases, with 7 bases between them. The CDR3 reads CAISESPGEAFF. In DNA, the CDR3 is TGTGCCATCAGTGAGTCCCCGGGAGAAGCTTTCTTT.

The chain is built from TRBV5-6 and TRBJ1-6, with D possibly being TRBD1 (6 bases). The CDR3 has 16 amino acids. V was shortened by 4 bases and J by 10 bases, with 21 bases between the two germline ends. Germline V CDR1 and CDR2: SGHDT, YYEEEE. The CDR3, as DNA: TGTGCCAGCAGCCCCACGGAGGGGGGATGGTACTCACCCCTCCACTTT. Translated, it gives CASSPTEGGWYSPLHF. The full variable domain, in which reference TRBV5-6 and TRBJ1-6 provide the parts outside the CDR3, is DAGVTQSPTHLIKTRGQQVTLRCSPKSGHDTVSWYQQALGQGPQFIFQYYEEEERQRGNFPDRFSGHQFPNYSSELNVNALLLGDSALYLCASSPTEGGWYSPLHFGNGTRLTVT.

The V call is TRBV6-6, the J call TRBJ1-4; D is possibly TRBD1 (5 bases). The CDR3 consists of 13 residues. V was cut by 4 bases and J by 7 bases, with 10 bases left in between. The germline gives CDR1 MNHNY, CDR2 SVGAGI (reference sequence). The CDR3 region has the DNA TGTGCCAGCAGTTCTGGGACGGGTGAAAAACTGTTTTTT. The encoded protein is CASSSGTGEKLFF.

The chain is built from TRBV5-1 and TRBJ2-5; D is possibly TRBD1 or TRBD2 (5 bases each). Germline CDR1 SGHRS, CDR2 YFSETQ. The V gene lost 4 bases and the J gene lost 4 bases, with 17 bases spanning the gap. The CDR3 extends over 15 amino acids. The CDR3 DNA follows: TGCGCCAGCAGCCCCGGGGCAACCCTTGGAGAGACCCAGTACTTC. It yields the protein CASSPGATLGETQYF.

This chain joins TRBV6-5 and TRBJ1-4; unclear D gene. The germline V and J ends were trimmed by 0 bases and 5 bases, with 7 bases remaining between them. This CDR3 contains 14 residues. Germline CDR1 MNHEY, CDR2 SVGAGI. The CDR3 DNA sequence: TGTGCCAGCAGTTACTCAACGTTCAATGAAAAACTGTTTTTT. Its translation is CASSYSTFNEKLFF.

V usage is TRBV2 and J usage is TRBJ2-3, with D possibly being TRBD1 (6 bases). The CDR3 is made up of 15 amino acids. Germline CDR1 SNHLY, CDR2 FYNNEI. The V gene lost 3 bases and the J gene lost 2 bases, with 12 bases spanning the gap. CDR3 DNA sequence: TGTGCCAGCAGTGATGAGGACAGAGTCACAGATACGCAGTATTTT. Its translation: CASSDEDRVTDTQYF.

The rearrangement uses TRBV18 and TRBJ1-1; D perhaps matches TRBD1 (6 bases). The V gene lost 2 bases and the J gene lost 1 base, with 20 bases spanning the gap. The length of the CDR3 is 18 residues. Germline values: CDR1 KGHSH, CDR2 LQKENI. The CDR3 region is CASSPKLQGVVANTEAFF. DNA of the CDR3: TGTGCCAGCTCACCAAAATTACAGGGTGTCGTGGCGAACACTGAAGCTTTCTTT.

As DNA, the CDR3 is TGTGCCTGGAGTCACGGGGGTTATAGCAATCAGCCCCAGCATTTT. Its protein product is CAWSHGGYSNQPQHF. The rearrangement uses TRBV30 and TRBJ1-5; weak D call: TRBD1 (5 bases). The CDR3 consists of 15 residues. Germline V lookup: CDR1 GTSNPN, CDR2 SVGIG (reference sequence). Trimming removed 2 bases from V and 0 bases from J, with 11 bases in between.

Only one count was recorded for this clone. This chain links TRBV19 with TRBJ2-7; tentative D call: TRBD2 (5 bases). CDR1 is LNHDA and CDR2 is SQIVND in the germline V gene (reference sequence). V lost 1 base and J lost 6, with 16 bases in between. The CDR3 covers 15 residues. Here the CDR3 reads CASSIVPGSAGEQYF. DNA of the CDR3: TGTGCCAGTAGTATAGTCCCAGGCAGCGCGGGCGAGCAGTACTTC.

This clone was seen only once. J is TRBJ2-2 and V is TRBV5-6; D gene ambiguous. The germline V and J ends were trimmed by 0 bases and 0 bases, with 3 bases remaining between them. Germline V CDR1 and CDR2: SGHDT, YYEEEE. The CDR3 loop spans 14 amino acids. CDR3 bases: TGTGCCAGCAGCTTGGACTCGAACACCGGGGAGCTGTTTTTT. Translation gives CASSLDSNTGELFF.

This clone came up once. This chain connects TRBV4-1 to TRBJ2-1; D perhaps matches TRBD1 (6 bases). The V and J ends lost 0 bases and 7 bases respectively, with 10 bases between them. The germline CDR1 and CDR2 sequences are MGHRA and YSYEKL. There are 14 residues in the CDR3. The CDR3 DNA reads as TGCGCCAGCAGCCAAGACGGGACACTAAATGAGCAGTTCTTC. Amino acids: CASSQDGTLNEQFF.

The chain carries TRBV7-8 and TRBJ2-2, with 7 bases fitting TRBD1. Per the germline V gene, CDR1 is SGHVS and CDR2 is FQNEAQ. J lost 4 bases, V lost 6 bases, and 5 bases had no gene match. The CDR3 covers 14 residues. The chain's CDR3 is CASRTGSVTGELFF. The CDR3 nucleotides read TGTGCCAGCAGGACAGGGTCGGTCACCGGGGAGCTGTTTTTT.

The chain uses TRBV10-3 and TRBJ1-1; tentatively, D is TRBD1 (5 bases). CDR3 length: 12 amino acids. In germline, CDR1 is ENHRY, CDR2 SYGVKD. Between the trimmed V and J ends, which lost 3 bases and 10 bases, there was a span of 12 bases. The CDR3 protein is CAISEVGDGAFF. The CDR3 DNA reads as TGTGCCATCAGTGAAGTCGGGGACGGAGCTTTCTTT.

This chain joins TRBV27 and TRBJ2-3; TRBD2 matches at 7 bases. V lost 2 bases and J lost 8; bases outside the gene matches: 10. Germline V gives CDR1 MNHEY, CDR2 SMNVEV (reference sequence). CDR3 length: 15 amino acids. The chain's CDR3 is CASSLVLASGGTQYF. The CDR3 DNA is TGTGCCAGCAGTTTAGTACTAGCCTCGGGGGGTACGCAGTATTTT.

The chain employs TRBV5-1 and TRBJ2-3; D gene uncertain. The germline gives CDR1 SGHRS, CDR2 YFSETQ. V was shortened by 0 bases and J by 2 bases, with 10 bases between the two germline ends. The CDR3 runs to 15 residues. The CDR3 spells CASSLVPEATDTQYF. The CDR3 bases are TGCGCCAGCAGCTTGGTCCCAGAAGCCACAGATACGCAGTATTTT.

The genes are TRBV11-2 and TRBJ1-4; the D is unclear. Germline CDR1 SGHAT, CDR2 FQNNGV. V dropped 2 bases and J dropped 7 bases, with 11 bases sitting between them. CDR3 length: 14 amino acids. CDR3 protein: CASSLSGSGEKLFF. The CDR3, as DNA: TGTGCCAGCAGCTTATCAGGTAGCGGTGAAAAACTGTTTTTT.

The chain links TRBV2 to TRBJ1-1; 9 positions match TRBD1. The germline gives CDR1 SNHLY, CDR2 FYNNEI. CDR3 length: 15 amino acids. J lost 4 bases, V lost 6 bases, and 9 bases had no gene match. CDR3 loop: CASSGTGLAITEAFF. The CDR3 bases are TGTGCCAGCAGCGGGACAGGGTTGGCTATCACTGAAGCTTTCTTT.

With regard to this clone: Other DNA sequences in this specimen translate into the identical CDR3. The genes are TRBV6-5 and TRBJ1-4, with TRBD1 matching 8 bases. The ends lost 7 bases at V and 8 bases at J; junction bases unmatched: 3. Germline V gene lookup returns CDR1 MNHEY and CDR2 SVGAGI. The CDR3 sequence is 12 residues long. Here the CDR3 DNA reads TGTGCCAGCAAACAGGGGGGGGAAAAACTGTTTTTT. Translation gives CASKQGGEKLFF.

The genes are TRBV5-6 and TRBJ2-3; TRBD2 might be the D (5 bases). From germline, CDR1 is SGHDT and CDR2 YYEEEE. Trimming removed 5 bases from V and 4 bases from J, with 14 bases in between. CDR3 length: 14 residues. The CDR3 bases are TGTGCCAGCAGGGACCGGAAGAGGGCAGATACGCAGTATTTT. As protein: CASRDRKRADTQYF.